The TCR beta chain under discussion was sequenced for a study of OX40 agonist ivuxolimab in advanced cancers. Study-level background: With a range of about 23 to 85, age averaged roughly 60 years, and about 82% were male.

Deletions cut 4 bases from V and 10 bases from J, with 23 bases between. The CDR3 is 16 residues long. The V gene's germline CDR1 is SNHLY and CDR2 FYNNEI. The repertoire was sequenced with immunoSEQ multiplex PCR; TCRdb's copy has only in-frame clones and lacks some. Counted here are about 46,000 clones, around nine tenths occurring once; the ten biggest clones make up approximately 10%. The TCR originated in an adult with an advanced solid tumor such as melanoma, head and neck, liver or kidney cancer. V usage is TRBV2 and J usage is TRBJ2-1; D is uncertain. This sample comprised CD4+ or CD8+ T cells sorted from blood, obtained in a trial of the OX40 agonist ivuxolimab. This CDR3 is CASSVSAASSVREQFF. CDR3 DNA sequence: TGTGCCAGCAGTGTATCTGCAGCTTCCTCTGTCCGGGAGCAGTTCTTC. The full variable domain, in which reference TRBV2 and TRBJ2-1 provide the parts outside the CDR3, is EPEVTQTPSHQVTQMGQEVILRCVPISNHLYFYWYRQILGQKVEFLVSFYNNEISEKSEIFDDQFSVERPDGSNFTLKIRSTKLEDSAMYFCASSVSAASSVREQFFGPGTRLTVL.